The clone carrying this TCR beta chain was recorded once. Its matching antigen is unknown. PCR amplification relied on 60 Vbeta primers (plus 13 Jbeta primers). The assay was immunoSEQ multiplex PCR, and TCRdb's table has in-frame clones only and misses some. The sample includes under 55,000 clones, around 70% of them seen just once. This sample is part of a study of cytomegalovirus exposure and HLA in healthy donors. Germline V gene sequence: CDR1 SGHTS, CDR2 YDEGEE. CDR3 size: 15 residues. With 0 bases removed from V and 4 bases from J, the gap between germline ends came to 13 bases. Study findings and constraints: The authors enumerated over 150 TCR beta chains as linked to cytomegalovirus.

This sequence joins TRBV5-8 and TRBJ1-1, with a weak D call TRBD1 (5 bases). The sequence derives from a woman aged 50 to 60 in good health and CMV-seronegative. Sequencing was done on a sample of PBMCs. CDR3 residues: CASSLGYGGGTEAFF. CDR3 sequence (DNA): TGTGCCAGCAGCTTGGGATACGGGGGTGGCACTGAAGCTTTCTTT.